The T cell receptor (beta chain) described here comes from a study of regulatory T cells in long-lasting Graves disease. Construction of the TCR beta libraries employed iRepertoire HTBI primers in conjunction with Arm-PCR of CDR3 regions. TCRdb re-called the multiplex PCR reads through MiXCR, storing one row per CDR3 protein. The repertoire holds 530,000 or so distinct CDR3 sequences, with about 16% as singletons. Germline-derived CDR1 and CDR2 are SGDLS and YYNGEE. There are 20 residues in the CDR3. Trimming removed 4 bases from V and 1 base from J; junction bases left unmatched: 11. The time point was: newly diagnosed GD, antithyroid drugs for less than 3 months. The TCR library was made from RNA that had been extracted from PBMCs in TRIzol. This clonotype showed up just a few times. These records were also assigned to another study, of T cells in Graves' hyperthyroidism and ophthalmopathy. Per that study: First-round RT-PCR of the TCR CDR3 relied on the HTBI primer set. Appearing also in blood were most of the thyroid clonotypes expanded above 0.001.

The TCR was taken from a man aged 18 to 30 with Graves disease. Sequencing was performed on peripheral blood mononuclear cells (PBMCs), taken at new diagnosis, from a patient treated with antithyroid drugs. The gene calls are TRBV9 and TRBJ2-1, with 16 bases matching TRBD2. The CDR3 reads CASSYTFGTSGRGSYNEQFF. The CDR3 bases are TGTGCCAGCAGCTACACTTTCGGGACTAGCGGGAGGGGGTCCTACAATGAGCAGTTCTTC.